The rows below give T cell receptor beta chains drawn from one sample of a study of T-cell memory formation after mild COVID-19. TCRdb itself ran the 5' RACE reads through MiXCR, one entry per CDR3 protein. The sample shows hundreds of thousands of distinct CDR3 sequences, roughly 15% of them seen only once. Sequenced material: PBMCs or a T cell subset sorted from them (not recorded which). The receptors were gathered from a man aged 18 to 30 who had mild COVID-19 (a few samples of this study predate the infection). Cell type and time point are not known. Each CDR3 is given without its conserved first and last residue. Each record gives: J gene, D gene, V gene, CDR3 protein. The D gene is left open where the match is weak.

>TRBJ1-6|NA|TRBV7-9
ASSLEGRSPLH
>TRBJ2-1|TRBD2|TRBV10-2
ASTWTSRNYNEQF
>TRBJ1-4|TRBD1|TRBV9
ASSAGQGETEKLF
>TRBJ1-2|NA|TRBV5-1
ASSLQGDGYT
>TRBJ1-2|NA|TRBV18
ASSPRAGNTLNYGYT
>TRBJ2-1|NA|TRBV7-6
ASSLGPGPPQF
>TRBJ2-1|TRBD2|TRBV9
ASSARLAVSYNEQF
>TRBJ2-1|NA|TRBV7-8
ASTIQGADEQF
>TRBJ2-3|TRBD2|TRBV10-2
ASKASGDYDTQY
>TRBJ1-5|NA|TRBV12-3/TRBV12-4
ASSFSGSGNQPQH
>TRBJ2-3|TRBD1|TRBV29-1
SVELEDRGDTQY
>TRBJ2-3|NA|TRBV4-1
ASSQANTDTQY
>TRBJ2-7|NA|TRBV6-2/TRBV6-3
ASGAGPPVEQY
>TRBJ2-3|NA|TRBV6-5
ASKTDNTDTQY
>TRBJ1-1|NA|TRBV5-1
ASSFEQMNTEAF
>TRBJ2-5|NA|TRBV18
ASSPRETQY
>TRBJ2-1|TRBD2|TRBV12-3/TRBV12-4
ASRPGGSEWSSYNEQF
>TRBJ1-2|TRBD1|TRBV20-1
SARPTDRGRINGYT